Following are 27 T cell receptor beta chains from one sample sequenced in a study of T cells in tumors after PD-1 blockade. Sequenced by immunoSEQ multiplex PCR; TCRdb stores in-frame clones only, minus some. Of roughly 4,400 clones listed, about two thirds are singletons. The source material was tumor tissue, sampled before anti-PD-1 treatment. All receptors derive from a human donor with basal cell carcinoma.

The chain has TRBV28 and TRBJ1-5; weak D call: TRBD1 (6 bases). This CDR3 contains 15 residues. V was shortened by 7 bases and J by 7 bases, with 20 bases between the two germline ends. CDR1 MDHEN and CDR2 SYDVKM come from the germline V gene. The CDR3 sequence is CASTIHSGGGQPQHF. For the CDR3, the DNA is TGTGCCAGCACAATCCACTCGGGGGGCGGCCAGCCCCAGCATTTT.

This clone appeared a single time. The chain joins TRBV6-5 to TRBJ2-7, with 9 nucleotides matching TRBD1. Unmatched junction bases numbered 8, after V lost 6 bases and J lost 2 bases. Germline V gene sequence: CDR1 MNHEY, CDR2 SVGAGI. The CDR3 loop spans 15 amino acids. The chain's CDR3 is CASRGTGKPPYEQYF. In nucleotides, the CDR3 is TGTGCCAGCAGGGGGACAGGGAAACCCCCCTACGAGCAGTACTTC.

This chain uses TRBV10-2 with TRBJ2-2; D uncertain. The CDR3 has 12 amino acids. The germline V gene has CDR1 WSHSY and CDR2 SAAADI. V was cut by 3 bases and J by 4 bases, with 3 bases left in between. The CDR3 sequence: CASSEPTGELFF. The CDR3 region has the DNA TGCGCCAGCAGTGAACCCACCGGGGAGCTGTTTTTT.

The chain combines TRBV5-6 with TRBJ2-3, with D possibly being TRBD2 (6 bases). This CDR3 comprises 15 residues. Deletions cut 0 bases from V and 2 bases from J, with 10 bases between. CDR1 SGHDT and CDR2 YYEEEE come from the germline V gene. The CDR3 region has the DNA TGTGCCAGCAGCTTGGTGGGGGGAGTCACAGATACGCAGTATTTT. It codes for CASSLVGGVTDTQYF.

V and J are TRBV5-4 and TRBJ1-2; D ambiguous. This CDR3 comprises 14 residues. Looked up from germline, CDR1 is SGHNT and CDR2 is YYREEE (reference sequence). The germline V and J ends were trimmed by 0 bases and 4 bases, with 10 bases remaining between them. CDR3 residues: CASSLAGNIYGYTF. CDR3 coding DNA: TGTGCCAGCAGCTTGGCGGGGAATATCTATGGCTACACCTTC.

V and J are TRBV10-2 and TRBJ1-1; D possibly corresponds to TRBD1 (6 bases). The CDR3 has 12 residues. CDR1 and CDR2 from the germline V gene are WSHSY and SAAADI. V gave up 2 bases and J gave up 8 bases, with 9 bases separating them. In DNA form, the CDR3 reads TGCGCCAGCAGTGAGGCCCAGGGGGAAGCTTTCTTT. This translates into CASSEAQGEAFF.

Written as DNA, the CDR3 is TGTGCCTGGAGTGTCGGGGGTTCGGGCACTGAAGCTTTCTTT. It yields the protein CAWSVGGSGTEAFF. This sequence joins TRBV30 and TRBJ1-1; perhaps TRBD1 as D (5 bases). Germline-derived CDR1 and CDR2 are GTSNPN and SVGIG (reference sequence). This CDR3 is 14 amino acids long. Trimming pared 0 bases from V and 4 bases from J, leaving 12 bases between.

The chain links TRBV5-4 to TRBJ2-1, with TRBD2 identical over 7 bases. V lost 1 base to trimming and J lost 4 bases; unmatched junction nucleotides: 8. Germline CDR1 is SGHNT and CDR2 is YYREEE (reference sequence). The CDR3 spans 16 residues. The CDR3: CASSLTGTTRYNEQFF. Written as DNA, the CDR3 is TGTGCCAGCAGCTTGACCGGGACTACGCGGTACAATGAGCAGTTCTTC. The full variable domain, in which reference TRBV5-4 and TRBJ2-1 provide the parts outside the CDR3, is ETGVTQSPTHLIKTRGQQVTLRCSSQSGHNTVSWYQQALGQGPQFIFQYYREEENGRGNFPPRFSGLQFPNYSSELNVNALELDDSALYLCASSLTGTTRYNEQFFGPGTRLTVL.

This rearrangement joins TRBV6-2 or TRBV6-3 to TRBJ1-5, with 9 bases matching TRBD1. Germline loops: CDR1 MNHEY, CDR2 SVGEGT. Trimming took 2 bases from V and 4 from J; bases not matched to a gene: 9. CDR3 length: 17 residues. The CDR3 DNA reads TGTGCCAGCAGTTACATACAGGGGGCAGTAGGAAATCAGCCCCAGCATTTT. Its protein product is CASSYIQGAVGNQPQHF.

This clone was counted only a few times. The V and J genes are TRBV19 and TRBJ2-2; TRBD1 might be the D (6 bases). The CDR3 consists of 16 residues. V lost 3 bases, J lost 0 bases, and 11 bases lay in between. Germline CDR1 is LNHDA and CDR2 is SQIVND (reference sequence). The CDR3 DNA is TGTGCCAGTAGTATGCACCCAGGGGCGAACACCGGGGAGCTGTTTTTT. Translated, it gives CASSMHPGANTGELFF.

The gene calls are TRBV6-6 and TRBJ2-7; D is possibly TRBD2 (7 bases). The CDR3 has 14 residues. V was clipped by 11 bases and J by 6 bases, with 23 bases between them. CDR1 and CDR2 from the germline V gene are MNHNY and SVGAGI (reference sequence). The CDR3 loop is CASGAKGRGVEQYF. CDR3 bases: TGTGCCTCAGGGGCCAAGGGACGGGGGGTCGAGCAGTACTTC.

This clone counts as large (0.1 to 1%). The chain recombines TRBV15 with TRBJ2-3, with 9 positions matching TRBD2. Per the germline V gene, CDR1 is LNHNV and CDR2 is YYDKDF (reference sequence). There are 14 residues in the CDR3. Unmatched junction bases numbered 8, after V lost 7 bases and J lost 6 bases. The CDR3 DNA reads as TGTGCCACCAAATCCGCGGGAGGGGAGGATACGCAGTATTTT. As protein: CATKSAGGEDTQYF. The full variable domain, rest sourced from reference TRBV15 and TRBJ2-3, is DAMVIQNPRYQVTQFGKPVTLSCSQTLNHNVMYWYQQKSSQAPKLLFHYYDKDFNNEADTPDNFQSRRPNTSFCFLDIRSPGLGDTAMYLCATKSAGGEDTQYFGPGTRLTVL.

This clone has more than one count but fewer than ten. V gene TRBV21-1 combines with J gene TRBJ1-1; no DNA check was done on the table's D call, TRBD1. TRBV21-1 is flagged as a pseudogene. This CDR3 is 15 amino acids long. CDR3 protein: CASSKKVTGATEAFF. In nucleotides, the CDR3 is TGTGCCAGCAGCAAGAAAGTAACAGGGGCTACTGAAGCTTTCTTT.

This clone turned up a few times. The rearrangement uses TRBV6-5 and TRBJ1-6; 9 nucleotides line up with TRBD1. Germline CDR1 reads MNHEY; CDR2 reads SVGAGI. The ends lost 6 bases at V and 7 bases at J; junction bases unmatched: 4. This CDR3 spans 14 amino acids. CDR3 DNA: TGTGCCAGCAGCTATGGACAGGGGAATTCACCCCTCCACTTT. This sequence encodes CASSYGQGNSPLHF.

The rearrangement links TRBV27 to TRBJ1-1; tentative D call: TRBD1 (6 bases). The V end lost 3 bases, the J end lost 1 base, and 18 bases lay between the germline ends. The CDR3 runs 17 residues. Germline V gene sequence: CDR1 MNHEY, CDR2 SMNVEV (reference sequence). CDR3 bases: TGTGCCAGCAGTTTCCAACTCACAGGGCCGGGGAACACTGAAGCTTTCTTT. Residues: CASSFQLTGPGNTEAFF.

This clone counts as large. CDR3 protein: CASSLQGPNSPLHF. The CDR3, as DNA: TGTGCCAGCAGCTTACAGGGGCCGAATTCACCCCTCCACTTT. The rearrangement joins TRBV7-3 to TRBJ1-6, with a possible D match to TRBD1 (6 bases). The germline V and J ends were trimmed by 2 bases and 7 bases, with 9 bases remaining between them. Germline V gives CDR1 SGHTA, CDR2 FQGTGA. There are 14 residues in the CDR3.

The chain links TRBV9 to TRBJ2-3; D is unclear. The V gene lost 3 bases and the J gene lost 6 bases, with 8 bases spanning the gap. The CDR3 spans 12 residues. Germline lookup yields CDR1 SGDLS and CDR2 YYNGEE. The DNA for the CDR3 is TGTGCCAGCAGCGCGGAACTGGATACGCAGTATTTT. Its protein is CASSAELDTQYF.

This rearrangement joins TRBV12-3 or TRBV12-4 to TRBJ2-3; D is possibly TRBD1 (5 bases). The V gene lost 0 bases and the J gene lost 6 bases, with 7 bases spanning the gap. This CDR3 has 13 residues. DNA for the CDR3: TGTGCCAGCAGTTTAGCGGGGCGGGATACGCAGTATTTT. The encoded protein is CASSLAGRDTQYF.

CDR3 nucleotide sequence: TGTGCCAGCAGTGAATCTGGGACAGGGACGAAAGCTTTCTTT. Amino acids: CASSESGTGTKAFF. This chain connects TRBV25-1 to TRBJ1-1, with 9 bases identical to TRBD1. The V segment lost 1 base and the J segment 9 bases; nucleotides outside the gene matches: 6. In germline, CDR1 is MGHDK, CDR2 SYGVNS. The CDR3 has 14 amino acids.

The CDR3 nucleotides are TGCGCCAGTCAGGAACTAGTTGGGGAGACCCAGTACTTC. The encoded protein is CASQELVGETQYF. The chain has TRBV5-1 and TRBJ2-5, with a weak D call TRBD2 (5 bases). Germline CDR1 and CDR2: SGHRS and YFSETQ. V was cut by 8 bases and J by 5 bases, with 16 bases left in between. The CDR3 contains 13 residues.

The rearrangement links TRBV3-1 (or the pseudogene TRBV3-2) to TRBJ1-2; D is unresolved. CDR1 and CDR2 (germline): LGHDT, YNNKEL (reference sequence). The CDR3 runs 14 residues. Trimming took 0 bases from V and 7 from J, leaving 12 bases between them. Written as DNA, the CDR3 is TGTGCCAGCAGCCAAGATTTAGGATCTATTGGCTACACCTTC. It yields the protein CASSQDLGSIGYTF.

This clone was seen only a few times. The V call is TRBV29-1, the J call TRBJ2-2; tentatively, D is TRBD1 or TRBD2 (5 bases each). Germline loops: CDR1 SQVTM, CDR2 ANQGSEA. Trimming stripped 6 bases from V and 9 bases from J, with 17 bases between. This CDR3 has 13 amino acids. In nucleotides, the CDR3 is TGCAGCGTAGAGGGCCCTTCGGGACGGGAGCTGTTTTTT. Residues: CSVEGPSGRELFF.

This clone was seen a handful of times. The chain uses TRBV19 and TRBJ2-7; 8 bases are a match to TRBD2. V shed 5 bases and J 4 bases; nucleotides not matched to a gene: 16. Germline values: CDR1 LNHDA, CDR2 SQIVND (reference sequence). The CDR3 is 17 amino acids. CDR3 sequence (DNA): TGTGCCAGTAGTCCCAAATCTAGCGGGTACGAGACGTACGAGCAGTACTTC. As protein: CASSPKSSGYETYEQYF. Full variable domain (missing parts from reference TRBV19 and TRBJ2-7): DGGITQSPKYLFRKEGQNVTLSCEQNLNHDAMYWYRQDPGQGLRLIYYSQIVNDFQKGDIAEGYSVSREKKESFPLTVTSAQKNPTAFYLCASSPKSSGYETYEQYFGPGTRLTVT.

The gene calls are TRBV5-4 and TRBJ2-1, with 10 bases that match TRBD2. CDR3 length: 15 residues. V lost 1 base, J lost 5 bases, and 3 bases stayed unmatched. CDR1 and CDR2 (germline): SGHNT, YYREEE (reference sequence). This CDR3 is CASSLLTSGDNEQFF. CDR3 in DNA: TGTGCCAGCAGCTTGCTTACTAGCGGGGACAATGAGCAGTTCTTC.

This clone has just a few counts. This chain connects TRBV19 to TRBJ1-1; 10 nucleotides match TRBD1. With 3 bases clipped from V and 5 bases from J, the junction kept 6 bases outside the gene matches. CDR3 length equals 15 residues. CDR1 and CDR2 from the germline V gene are LNHDA and SQIVND (reference sequence). Here the CDR3 DNA reads TGTGCCAGTAGTATGACTGACAGGGGGCTTACTGAAGCTTTCTTT. Translated, it gives CASSMTDRGLTEAFF.

This chain joins TRBV6-5 and TRBJ2-5; a possible D gene is TRBD1 (5 bases). The CDR3 extends over 14 amino acids. Per the germline V gene, CDR1 is MNHEY and CDR2 is SVGAGI. V lost 4 bases and J lost 5, with 14 bases in between. DNA for the CDR3: TGTGCCAGCAGTTGGTCGCAGGGTGGGGAGACCCAGTACTTC. It specifies CASSWSQGGETQYF.

This chain joins TRBV20-1 and TRBJ1-1; 9 positions agree with TRBD1. Trimming at V came to 7 bases and at J to 7 bases, leaving 4 bases not matched to a gene. Per the germline V gene, CDR1 is DFQATT and CDR2 is SNEGSKA (reference sequence). The CDR3 runs to 11 residues. DNA of the CDR3: TGCAGTGGGACAGGGGATGGTGAAGCTTTCTTT. Protein product: CSGTGDGEAFF.